The entry below gives a single T cell receptor (beta chain) sequence along with its context. Its antigen is unknown. This sample was included in a study of cytomegalovirus exposure and HLA in healthy donors. Points from the study as a whole: Several of the most significant clusters appeared linked to common viral pathogens, based on a later analysis. An analysis that was carried out later associated 17,000 or so TCR beta sequences with HLA alleles at 0.05 false discovery rate. Researchers counted some 150 TCR beta chains as cytomegalovirus-associated.

60 Vbeta and 13 Jbeta primers were used in PCR. Repertoires were generated with immunoSEQ multiplex PCR, while TCRdb's copy carries only in-frame clones and drops some. The table includes fewer than 200,000 clones, roughly 77% detected once. V was clipped by 0 bases and J by 4 bases; unmatched bases: 3. The germline gives CDR1 SGDLS, CDR2 YYNGEE. The CDR3 spans 15 residues. The rearrangement joins TRBV9 to TRBJ2-2; TRBD2 agrees at 7 bases. This clonotype was obtained from a male donor in good health and CMV-seronegative. Sequencing was performed on PBMCs. The CDR3 sequence is CASSVVAGVTGELFF. The DNA for the CDR3 is TGTGCCAGCAGCGTAGTGGCGGGGGTCACCGGGGAGCTGTTTTTT. Full variable domain (remainder filled in from reference TRBV9 and TRBJ2-2): DSGVTQTPKHLITATGQRVTLRCSPRSGDLSVYWYQQSLDQGLQFLIQYYNGEERAKGNILERFSAQQFPDLHSELNLSSLELGDSALYFCASSVVAGVTGELFFGEGSRLTVL.